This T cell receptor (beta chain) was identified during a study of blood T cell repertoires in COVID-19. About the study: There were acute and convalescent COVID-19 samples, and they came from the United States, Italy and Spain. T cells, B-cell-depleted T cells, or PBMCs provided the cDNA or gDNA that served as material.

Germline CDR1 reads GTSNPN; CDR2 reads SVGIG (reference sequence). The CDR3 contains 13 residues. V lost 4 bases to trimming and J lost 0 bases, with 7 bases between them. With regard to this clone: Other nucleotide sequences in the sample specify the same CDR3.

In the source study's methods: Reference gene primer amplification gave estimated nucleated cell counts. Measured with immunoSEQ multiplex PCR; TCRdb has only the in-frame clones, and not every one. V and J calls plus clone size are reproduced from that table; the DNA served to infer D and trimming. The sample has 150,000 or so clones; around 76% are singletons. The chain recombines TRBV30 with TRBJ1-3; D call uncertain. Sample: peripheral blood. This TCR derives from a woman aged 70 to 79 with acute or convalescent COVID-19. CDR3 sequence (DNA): TGTGCCTGGACGACGGGCTCTGGAAACACCATATATTTT. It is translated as CAWTTGSGNTIYF.